This TCR beta chain was captured by sequencing in a study of cytomegalovirus exposure and HLA in healthy donors. On this clone: Its antigen is undetermined.

Researchers ran the PCR with 60 Vbeta and 13 Jbeta primers. Clones were read by immunoSEQ multiplex PCR, and TCRdb kept only the in-frame ones, dropping some. The profile shows roughly 80,000 clones, roughly 74% of them singletons. This CDR3 comprises 15 residues. Germline CDR1 reads GTSNPN; CDR2 reads SVGIG (reference sequence). V lost 3 bases and J lost 7; bases outside the gene matches: 8. General study points: Sequencing likely caused a cluster of highly shared sequence variants. Equally common other TCR beta chains were less clonally expanded than HLA-associated ones, a later analysis found.

Sequenced: PBMCs. The J gene is TRBJ2-1, the V gene TRBV30; 11 nucleotides line up with TRBD2. The TCR originated in a woman in her fifties or sixties in good health and CMV-seropositive. The CDR3 DNA sequence: TGTGCCTGGAGCCTACTAGCGGGAGACGTTAATGAGCAGTTCTTC. It encodes CAWSLLAGDVNEQFF.